This paragraph reports one T cell receptor beta chain. As handled by the study authors: Scientists estimated how many nucleated cells there were by amplifying reference gene primers. TCRdb's table, derived via immunoSEQ multiplex PCR, lists solely in-frame clones and lacks some. V, J and clone size were drawn from that table, and D and trimming were deduced from the DNA. The table records about 40,000 clones, 88% of them present only once. These data belong to a study of blood T cell repertoires in COVID-19. Across the whole study: Spain, Italy and the United States supplied samples that represented acute and convalescent COVID-19. From T cells, B-cell-depleted T cells, or PBMCs came the material, which was cDNA or gDNA.

Per germline, CDR1 LGHNT and CDR2 FRNRAP. With 5 bases clipped from V and 7 bases from J, the junction kept 7 bases outside the gene matches. CDR3 size: 14 residues. The sequencing sample was made of peripheral blood. V is TRBV12-5 and J is TRBJ2-5, with TRBD1 identical over 10 bases. The TCR comes from a woman between 65 and 79 years old with acute or convalescent COVID-19. CDR3 in DNA: TGTGCTAGTGGTCGGACAGGGGGATTGGCGACCCAGTACTTC. Translated: CASGRTGGLATQYF.